Below are 27 T cell receptor beta chains sequenced from a single sample in a study of identical twins. TCRdb re-derived calls from the 5' RACE reads in MiXCR, one entry per CDR3 protein. The table lists a few hundred thousand distinct CDR3 sequences, about 12% of them singletons, with about 7% in the top ten. This sample was also put to use in a study of yellow fever vaccine responses in identical twins.

The specimen was CD8+ T cells sorted from blood. The receptors derive from a woman between 18 and 30 years old in good health.

The rearrangement links TRBV9 to TRBJ1-2, with 7 bases aligning to TRBD1. Trimming at V came to 3 bases and at J to 7 bases, leaving 9 bases not matched to a gene. This CDR3 is 14 amino acids long. The germline V gene encodes CDR1 SGDLS and CDR2 YYNGEE. The CDR3 sequence is CASSGPGTAGGYTF. The DNA of the CDR3 is TGTGCCAGCAGCGGGCCCGGGACAGCCGGTGGCTACACCTTC.

This clonotype came up a few times. This chain joins TRBV20-1 and TRBJ1-4, with a tentative D call TRBD1 (5 bases). This CDR3 is 17 amino acids long. Germline V gene sequence: CDR1 DFQATT, CDR2 SNEGSKA (reference sequence). The ends were cut back, 6 bases at V and 8 bases at J, with 28 bases in the middle. The CDR3 spells CSALVAGEGGGGEKLFF. The CDR3 DNA reads as TGCAGTGCCCTGGTGGCGGGGGAGGGCGGCGGTGGAGAAAAACTGTTTTTT.

This clonotype has only a few counts. The chain joins TRBV20-1 to TRBJ2-5; no clear D. Germline-derived CDR1 and CDR2 are DFQATT and SNEGSKA (reference sequence). The V end lost 1 base, the J end lost 0 bases, and 9 bases lay between the germline ends. There are 14 residues in the CDR3. In nucleotides, the CDR3 is TGCAGTGCTAGAGTAGAAAGGTACCAAGAGACCCAGTACTTC. Encoded protein: CSARVERYQETQYF.

The rearrangement uses TRBV5-1 and TRBJ2-1; tentatively, D is TRBD2 (5 bases). V was pared by 3 bases and J by 4 bases, with 17 bases between. Germline CDR1 reads SGHRS; CDR2 reads YFSETQ. The CDR3 consists of 16 residues. Here the CDR3 reads CASSSGRGEVYNEQFF. The CDR3 DNA follows: TGCGCCAGCAGCTCGGGTCGGGGAGAAGTGTACAATGAGCAGTTCTTC.

This chain uses TRBV28 with TRBJ2-4; D ambiguous. The germline CDR1 and CDR2 sequences are MDHEN and SYDVKM. The CDR3 covers 12 residues. V lost 2 bases, J lost 6 bases, and 5 bases lay in between. The CDR3, as DNA: TGTGCCAGCAGTTTAGGACGAAACATTCAGTACTTC. This translates into CASSLGRNIQYF.

This clonotype was counted only a few times. The rearrangement uses TRBV12-3 or TRBV12-4 and TRBJ2-1; the D gene could be TRBD1 or TRBD2 (5 bases each). This CDR3 contains 13 residues. V lost 7 bases to trimming and J lost 8 bases, with 15 bases between them. The CDR3 DNA sequence: TGTGCCAGCACCGCCCCGAGGGGCTATGAGCAGTTCTTC. The encoded protein is CASTAPRGYEQFF.

The chain links TRBV20-1 to TRBJ2-1; tentatively, D is TRBD2 (6 bases). The CDR3 sequence is 18 residues long. CDR1 is DFQATT, CDR2 SNEGSKA, per germline (reference sequence). The V end was cut by 0 bases, the J end by 0 bases, with 18 bases between. CDR3 loop: CSARDLEAGRASYNEQFF. As DNA, the CDR3 is TGCAGTGCTAGAGATCTGGAAGCGGGCAGGGCCTCCTACAATGAGCAGTTCTTC.

The J gene is TRBJ2-7, the V gene TRBV5-6; D could derive from TRBD1 or TRBD2 (5 bases each). The CDR3 extends over 14 amino acids. V lost 4 bases, J lost 2 bases, and 13 bases lay in between. Looked up from germline, CDR1 is SGHDT and CDR2 is YYEEEE. This chain's CDR3 is CASSPGTVAYEQYF. CDR3 bases: TGTGCCAGCAGCCCCGGGACCGTAGCCTACGAGCAGTACTTC.

This clonotype was seen a few times. The chain links TRBV7-9 to TRBJ2-1; D not certain. The CDR3 has 15 amino acids. Trimming cost V 4 bases and J 0 bases, with 10 bases left between them. Germline lookup yields CDR1 SEHNR and CDR2 FQNEAQ (reference sequence). The CDR3 sequence is CASSSRTDSYNEQFF. CDR3 DNA: TGTGCCAGCAGCTCCCGGACGGACTCCTACAATGAGCAGTTCTTC.

This clonotype showed up just a few times. This chain joins TRBV12-3 or TRBV12-4 and TRBJ1-4, with no clear D. Trimming cost V 6 bases and J 0 bases, with 8 bases left between them. CDR3 length: 14 residues. The CDR3 sequence is CASSPVATNEKLFF. The CDR3 DNA sequence: TGTGCCAGCAGCCCCGTTGCAACTAATGAAAAACTGTTTTTT.

The CDR3 DNA sequence: TGCGCCAGCAGGCAAAGTCCTAGCTCCTACAATGAGCAGTTCTTC. It yields the protein CASRQSPSSYNEQFF. The chain carries TRBV5-1 and TRBJ2-1, with D hard to call. The CDR3 length is 15 residues. V was trimmed by 5 bases and J by 0 bases, leaving 12 bases between them. The germline gives CDR1 SGHRS, CDR2 YFSETQ.

Here the CDR3 DNA reads TGTGCCAGCAGCCGGCTGGCAGGGGCTTTCTCAGATACGCAGTATTTT. Protein sequence: CASSRLAGAFSDTQYF. The rearrangement uses TRBV12-3 or TRBV12-4 and TRBJ2-3; maybe TRBD1 (6 bases). CDR3 length: 16 amino acids. With 6 bases removed from V and 4 bases from J, the gap between germline ends came to 20 bases.

This chain uses TRBV27 with TRBJ1-5; tentative D call: TRBD1 (5 bases). V was cut by 1 base and J by 7 bases, with 8 bases left in between. The CDR3 runs to 13 residues. Germline-derived CDR1 and CDR2 are MNHEY and SMNVEV (reference sequence). CDR3 region: CASSLWGEQPQHF. The CDR3 bases are TGTGCCAGCAGTTTATGGGGGGAACAGCCCCAGCATTTT.

This clonotype was seen more than once but under ten times. The chain uses TRBV7-6 and TRBJ2-2; TRBD2 matches 9 bases. Trimming cost V 5 bases and J 3 bases; bases outside gene matches: 7. This CDR3 has 16 amino acids. From germline, CDR1 is SGHVS and CDR2 FNYEAQ. CDR3 sequence (DNA): TGTGCCAGCAGCCTCAGGACTAGCGACTACACCGGGGAGCTGTTTTTT. Its translation: CASSLRTSDYTGELFF.

At least ten counts were recorded for this clonotype. The chain has TRBV12-3 or TRBV12-4 and TRBJ2-5; 7 nucleotides align to TRBD2. Unmatched junction bases numbered 10, after V lost 7 bases and J lost 5 bases. CDR3 size: 14 residues. As DNA, the CDR3 is TGTGCCAGCATCCTGTCGGGGGGTCGGGAGACCCAGTACTTC. Translated, it gives CASILSGGRETQYF.

The rearrangement links TRBV28 to TRBJ2-3, with TRBD2 matching over 7 bases. Per germline, CDR1 MDHEN and CDR2 SYDVKM. After removal of 8 bases from V and 4 bases from J, the junction contained 6 bases not matched to a gene. The CDR3 covers 13 residues. CDR3 DNA: TGTGCCAGCGGGCCTGGGGGGGCAGATACGCAGTATTTT. Its protein product is CASGPGGADTQYF.

The CDR3: CRTGRGENNEQFF. CDR3 bases: TGCAGGACGGGCCGGGGAGAGAACAATGAGCAGTTCTTC. The chain carries TRBV20-1 and TRBJ2-1; a possible D gene is TRBD2 (5 bases). The V gene's germline CDR1 is DFQATT and CDR2 SNEGSKA (reference sequence). The length of the CDR3 is 13 residues.

The table lists this clonotype with many counts. V and J are TRBV25-1 and TRBJ1-1; the D is unclear. Per germline, CDR1 MGHDK and CDR2 SYGVNS. The CDR3 length is 15 residues. The V end was cut by 3 bases, the J end by 1 base, with 12 bases between. In nucleotides, the CDR3 is TGTGCCAGCAGTGAGACCAGGACGGGGAACACTGAAGCTTTCTTT. It encodes CASSETRTGNTEAFF.

This clonotype was found a few times. This chain connects TRBV13 to TRBJ2-7; D uncertain. The V end was cut by 0 bases, the J end by 3 bases, with 9 bases between. CDR1 and CDR2 (germline): PRHDT, FYEKMQ (reference sequence). The CDR3 consists of 14 residues. CDR3 amino acids: CASSLGNHIYEQYV. The CDR3 DNA reads TGTGCCAGCAGCTTAGGTAATCACATCTACGAGCAGTACGTC.

Many counts were recorded for this clonotype. The chain combines TRBV4-1 with TRBJ2-6; D ambiguous. CDR1 is MGHRA, CDR2 YSYEKL, per germline. Trimming pared 4 bases from V and 3 bases from J, leaving 10 bases between. The CDR3 runs 15 residues. The CDR3 loop is CASSPNLNGANVLTF. The CDR3 DNA reads TGCGCCAGCAGCCCAAACCTAAATGGGGCCAACGTCCTGACTTTC.

The chain recombines TRBV5-1 with TRBJ2-1; D may be TRBD2 (6 bases). The CDR3 sequence is 15 residues long. V was shortened by 5 bases and J by 4 bases, with 16 bases between the two germline ends. Looked up from germline, CDR1 is SGHRS and CDR2 is YFSETQ. CDR3 nucleotide sequence: TGCGCCAGCAGGACCCCGGGACTTATATACAATGAGCAGTTCTTC. Translating it yields CASRTPGLIYNEQFF.

This clonotype was picked up many times. The chain has TRBV20-1 and TRBJ2-1; 8 bases line up with TRBD2. The CDR3 is 14 amino acids. CDR1 is DFQATT and CDR2 is SNEGSKA in the germline V gene (reference sequence). The ends lost 6 bases at V and 7 bases at J; junction bases unmatched: 11. The CDR3, as DNA: TGCAGTGCCGGGGAGTCGGGGGGGCCTAATGAGCAGTTCTTC. This codes for CSAGESGGPNEQFF.

This clonotype was seen more than once but under ten times. This chain links TRBV10-1 with TRBJ2-1, with unresolved D. The CDR3 loop spans 15 amino acids. Germline loops: CDR1 WNHNN, CDR2 SYGVQD (reference sequence). V was pared by 0 bases and J by 6 bases, with 12 bases between. In DNA form, the CDR3 reads TGCGCCAGCAGTGAGTCGTTAGGTCGGGTCAATGAGCAGTTCTTC. Amino acids: CASSESLGRVNEQFF.

This clonotype showed up many times. This CDR3 reads CASSYSRQRGDYEQYV. DNA for the CDR3: TGTGCCAGCAGTTACTCGAGACAGCGGGGGGACTACGAGCAGTACGTC. The chain carries TRBV6-2 or TRBV6-3 and TRBJ2-7; 9 positions match TRBD2. The CDR3 consists of 16 residues. Unmatched junction bases numbered 6, after V lost 0 bases and J lost 3 bases. Per germline, CDR1 MNHEY and CDR2 SVGEGT.

This clonotype was observed a few times. V usage is TRBV27 and J usage is TRBJ2-5; no definite D call. The CDR3 contains 13 residues. Germline V gene sequence: CDR1 MNHEY, CDR2 SMNVEV (reference sequence). Trimming removed 2 bases at V and 7 bases at J, with 11 bases between. In DNA, the CDR3 is TGTGCCAGCAGTTTAGTAGGGTCGGGGACCCAGTACTTC. This sequence encodes CASSLVGSGTQYF.

V and J are TRBV11-2 and TRBJ2-1, with D uncertain. CDR3 length equals 15 residues. The germline V gene has CDR1 SGHAT and CDR2 FQNNGV. Trimming took 0 bases from V and 4 from J, leaving 10 bases between them. The CDR3 nucleotides are TGTGCCAGCAGCTTAGATCTGGCAGATTACAATGAGCAGTTCTTC. Residues: CASSLDLADYNEQFF.

There are a few counts of this clonotype. V gene TRBV28 combines with J gene TRBJ2-5, with 10 bases matching TRBD2. Germline CDR1 reads MDHEN; CDR2 reads SYDVKM. The CDR3 is 16 amino acids. Germline trimming cut 6 bases from V and 3 bases from J; bases unmatched to any gene: 10. Here the CDR3 reads CASRPSSGRAEETQYF. CDR3 coding DNA: TGTGCCAGCAGACCCTCCAGCGGGAGGGCCGAAGAGACCCAGTACTTC.